Detailed here is one T cell receptor (beta chain). Its antigen is currently unknown. The data are from a study of lymphopenia after photon versus proton radiotherapy. The study's findings and limits: Post-nadir TCR diversity decline inversely tracked overall survival among those who died. Only patients who died were analyzed for survival; proton advantage is unproven. Relative stability marked proton patients; photon patients lost diversity and naive cells. After lymphocyte nadir, photon-treated repertoires showed oligoclonal expansion, especially CD8+ Temra.

Method: immunoSEQ multiplex PCR; TCRdb's copy keeps in-frame clones and lacks some. The table has 35,000 to 50,000 clones, around 86% seen once. The ends lost 6 bases at V and 0 bases at J; junction bases unmatched: 1. Germline values: CDR1 SNHLY, CDR2 FYNNEI. This CDR3 spans 14 amino acids. This receptor was identified in a woman aged 70 to 79 with pancreatic cancer. The chain links TRBV2 to TRBJ1-4, with 7 bases fitting TRBD1. The material was peripheral blood, obtained from a patient treated with proton-based radiotherapy. CDR3 nucleotide sequence: TGTGCCAGCAGCGGGACAGCAACTAATGAAAAACTGTTTTTT. It yields the protein CASSGTATNEKLFF. The full variable domain, completed using reference TRBV2 and TRBJ1-4, is EPEVTQTPSHQVTQMGQEVILRCVPISNHLYFYWYRQILGQKVEFLVSFYNNEISEKSEIFDDQFSVERPDGSNFTLKIRSTKLEDSAMYFCASSGTATNEKLFFGSGTQLSVL.